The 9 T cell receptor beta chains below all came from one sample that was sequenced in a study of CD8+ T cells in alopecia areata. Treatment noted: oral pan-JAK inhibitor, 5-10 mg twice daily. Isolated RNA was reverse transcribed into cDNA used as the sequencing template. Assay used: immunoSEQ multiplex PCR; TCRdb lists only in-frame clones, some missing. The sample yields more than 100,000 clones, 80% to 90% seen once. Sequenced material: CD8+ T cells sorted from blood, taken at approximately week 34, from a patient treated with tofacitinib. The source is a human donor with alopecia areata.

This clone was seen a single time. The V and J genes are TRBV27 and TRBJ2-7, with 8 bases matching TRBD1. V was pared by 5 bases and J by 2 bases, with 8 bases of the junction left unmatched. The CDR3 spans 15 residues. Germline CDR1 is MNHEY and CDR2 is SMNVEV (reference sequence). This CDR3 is CASSPGQGSPYEQYF. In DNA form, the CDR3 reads TGTGCCAGCAGTCCCGGACAGGGATCGCCCTACGAGCAGTACTTC.

In DNA, the CDR3 is TGTGCCAGCAGCTTAGCCCCAGGGAGCACTGAAGCTTTCTTT. The encoded protein is CASSLAPGSTEAFF. The chain couples TRBV7-9 to TRBJ1-1, with a tentative D call TRBD1 (5 bases). V was pared by 0 bases and J by 4 bases, with 9 bases between. Germline loops: CDR1 SEHNR, CDR2 FQNEAQ (reference sequence). CDR3 length: 14 amino acids.

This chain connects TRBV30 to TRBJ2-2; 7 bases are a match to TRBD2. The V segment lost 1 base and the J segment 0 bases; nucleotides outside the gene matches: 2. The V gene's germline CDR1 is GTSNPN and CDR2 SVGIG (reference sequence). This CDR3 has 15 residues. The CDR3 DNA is TGTGCCTGGAGTGAGGGGACTACGAACACCGGGGAGCTGTTTTTT. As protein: CAWSEGTTNTGELFF.

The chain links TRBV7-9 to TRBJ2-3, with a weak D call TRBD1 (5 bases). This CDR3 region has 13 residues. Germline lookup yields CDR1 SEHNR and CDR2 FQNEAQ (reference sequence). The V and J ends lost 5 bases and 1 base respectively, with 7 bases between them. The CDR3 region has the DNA TGTGCCAGCAGCCAACAGGGCACAGATACGCAGTATTTT. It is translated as CASSQQGTDTQYF.

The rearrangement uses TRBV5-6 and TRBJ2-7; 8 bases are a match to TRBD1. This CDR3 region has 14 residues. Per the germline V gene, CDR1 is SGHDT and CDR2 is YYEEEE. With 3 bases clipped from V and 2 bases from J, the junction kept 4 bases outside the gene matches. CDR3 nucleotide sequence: TGTGCCAGCAGCTCAGACAGGGGACCCTACGAGCAGTACTTC. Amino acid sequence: CASSSDRGPYEQYF.

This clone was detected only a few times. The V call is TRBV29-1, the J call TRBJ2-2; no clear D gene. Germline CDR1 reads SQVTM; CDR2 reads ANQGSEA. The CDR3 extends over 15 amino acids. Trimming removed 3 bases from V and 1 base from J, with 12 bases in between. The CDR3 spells CSVESGKMNTGELFF. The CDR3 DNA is TGCAGCGTTGAGAGTGGAAAGATGAACACCGGGGAGCTGTTTTTT.

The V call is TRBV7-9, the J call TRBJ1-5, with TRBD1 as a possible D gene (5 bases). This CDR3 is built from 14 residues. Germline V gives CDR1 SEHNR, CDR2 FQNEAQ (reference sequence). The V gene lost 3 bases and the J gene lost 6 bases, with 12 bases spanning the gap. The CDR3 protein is CASSLGGVGQPQHF. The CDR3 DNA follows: TGTGCCAGCAGCTTGGGAGGGGTTGGTCAGCCCCAGCATTTT.

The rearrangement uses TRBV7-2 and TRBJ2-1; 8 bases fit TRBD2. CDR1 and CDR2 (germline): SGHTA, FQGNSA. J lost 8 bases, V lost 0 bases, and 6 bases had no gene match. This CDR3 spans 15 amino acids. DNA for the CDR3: TGTGCCAGCAGCTTAGCCCGGACTAGCATGGATGAGCAGTTCTTC. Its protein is CASSLARTSMDEQFF.

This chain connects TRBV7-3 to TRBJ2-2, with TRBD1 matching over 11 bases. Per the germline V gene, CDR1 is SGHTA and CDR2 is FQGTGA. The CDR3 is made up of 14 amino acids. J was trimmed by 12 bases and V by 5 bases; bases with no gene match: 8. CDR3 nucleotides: TGTGCCAGCAGCCCCTGGGACAGGGGGGGGAAGCTGTTTTTT. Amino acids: CASSPWDRGGKLFF.